This T cell receptor beta chain was recovered during a study of T cell responses to AZD1222 COVID-19 vaccine. General study points: Most donors were white British and more were female, and clonal diversity was possibly underestimated.

On this clone: The antigen remains unidentified.

Assay: immunoSEQ multiplex PCR; the TCRdb copy retains only in-frame clones and omits some. The sample holds some 50,000 clones, roughly 80% seen once. Germline assignment: CDR1 MRHNA and CDR2 SNTAGT. This CDR3 has 15 amino acids. V was cut by 8 bases and J by 1 base, with 17 bases left in between. The sequences come from peripheral blood, collected on day 0 of MenACWY control vaccination. The V and J genes are TRBV6-4 and TRBJ1-2; D is ambiguous. The origin of this receptor is an adult in good health. In nucleotides, the CDR3 is TGTGCCAGCCGGCCCTCGGCGGGGAATAACTATGGCTACACCTTC. This gives the protein CASRPSAGNNYGYTF.